This TCR beta chain was documented in a study of blood T cell repertoires in COVID-19. This clone was observed a single time. TCRdb's copy holds only in-frame clones and misses some; the assay was immunoSEQ multiplex PCR. The table lists 200,000 or so clones, 70% to 90% of them singletons. V shed 7 bases and J shed 2 bases, with 11 bases lying between them. CDR3 length: 13 amino acids. The material sequenced was PBMCs or T cells enriched from blood (not recorded which). The chain uses TRBV12-3 or TRBV12-4 and TRBJ1-2; D may be TRBD1 (6 bases). This receptor was identified in a woman aged 18-29 years who had recovered from COVID-19. CDR3 sequence (DNA): TGTGCCAGCACCTCCACAGGGAACTATGGCTACACCTTC. Translated, it gives CASTSTGNYGYTF.